Below, one T cell receptor beta chain is given with its context. The data are from a study of blood T cell repertoires in COVID-19. Study-wide context: Acute and convalescent COVID-19 specimens originated in the United States, Italy and Spain.

The CDR3 length is 14 residues. J gave up 7 bases and V 5 bases, and 3 bases lay outside the gene matches. In germline, CDR1 is SGDLS, CDR2 YYNGEE. In the original processing: Estimation of nucleated cell counts was performed using reference gene primer amplification. The repertoire was sequenced with immunoSEQ multiplex PCR; TCRdb's copy has only in-frame clones and lacks some. D and trimming come from the DNA, and the V and J calls and clone size come from that table. The sample has 37,000 or so clones; around 78% are singletons. Sequenced material: peripheral blood. The rearrangement joins TRBV9 to TRBJ2-2; TRBD2 matches 12 bases. This TCR was recovered from a man between 60 and 75 years old with acute or convalescent COVID-19. This CDR3 reads CASRLAGGNGELFF. The CDR3 bases are TGTGCCAGCAGACTAGCGGGAGGTAACGGGGAGCTGTTTTTT. Based on the CDR3 plus reference TRBV9 and TRBJ2-2, the full variable domain is DSGVTQTPKHLITATGQRVTLRCSPRSGDLSVYWYQQSLDQGLQFLIQYYNGEERAKGNILERFSAQQFPDLHSELNLSSLELGDSALYFCASRLAGGNGELFFGEGSRLTVL.